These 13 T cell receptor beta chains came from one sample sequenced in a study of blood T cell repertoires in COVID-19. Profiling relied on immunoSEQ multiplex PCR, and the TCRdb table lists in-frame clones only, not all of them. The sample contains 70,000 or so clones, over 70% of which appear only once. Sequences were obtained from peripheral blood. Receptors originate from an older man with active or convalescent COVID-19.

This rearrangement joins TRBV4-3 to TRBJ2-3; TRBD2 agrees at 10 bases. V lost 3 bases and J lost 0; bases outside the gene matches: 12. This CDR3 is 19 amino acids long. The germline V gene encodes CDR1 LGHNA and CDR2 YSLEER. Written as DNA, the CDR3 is TGCGCCAGCAGCCAGGCGTGGCTAGCGGGAGCACCTAGCACAGATACGCAGTATTTT. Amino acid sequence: CASSQAWLAGAPSTDTQYF.

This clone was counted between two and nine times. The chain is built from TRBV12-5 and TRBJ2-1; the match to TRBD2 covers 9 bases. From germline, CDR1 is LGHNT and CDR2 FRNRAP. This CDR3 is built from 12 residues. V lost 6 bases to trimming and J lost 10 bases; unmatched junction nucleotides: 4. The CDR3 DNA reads TGTGCTAGTGGGCTAGCGGGAAGGGAGCAGTTCTTC. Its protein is CASGLAGREQFF.

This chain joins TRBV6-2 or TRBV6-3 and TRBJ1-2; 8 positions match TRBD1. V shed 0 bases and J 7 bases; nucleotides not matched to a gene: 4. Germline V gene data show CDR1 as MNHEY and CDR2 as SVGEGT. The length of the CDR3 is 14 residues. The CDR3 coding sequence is TGTGCCAGCAGTTACTCCGACAGGGGTTTTGGCTACACCTTC. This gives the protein CASSYSDRGFGYTF.

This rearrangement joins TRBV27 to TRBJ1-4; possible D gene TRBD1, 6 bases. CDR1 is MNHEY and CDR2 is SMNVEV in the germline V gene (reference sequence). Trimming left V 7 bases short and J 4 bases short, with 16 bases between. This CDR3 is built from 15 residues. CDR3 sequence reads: CASTATGGYNEKLFF. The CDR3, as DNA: TGTGCCAGCACAGCGACAGGCGGGTATAATGAAAAACTGTTTTTT. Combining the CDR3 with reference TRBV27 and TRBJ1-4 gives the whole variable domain EAQVTQNPRYLITVTGKKLTVTCSQNMNHEYMSWYRQDPGLGLRQIYYSMNVEVTDKGDVPEGYKVSRKEKRNFPLILESPSPNQTSLYFCASTATGGYNEKLFFGSGTQLSVL.

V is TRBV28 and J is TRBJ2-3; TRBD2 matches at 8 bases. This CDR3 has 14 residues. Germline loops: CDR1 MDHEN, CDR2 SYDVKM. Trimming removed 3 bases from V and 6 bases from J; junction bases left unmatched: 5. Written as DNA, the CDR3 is TGTGCCAGCAGTTTTAGCGGGAATGCGGATACGCAGTATTTT. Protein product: CASSFSGNADTQYF.

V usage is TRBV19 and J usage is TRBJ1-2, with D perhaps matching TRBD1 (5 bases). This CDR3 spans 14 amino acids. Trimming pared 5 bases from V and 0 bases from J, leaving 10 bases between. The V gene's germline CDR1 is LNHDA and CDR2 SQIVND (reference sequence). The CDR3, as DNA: TGTGCCAGTAGTCTTACAGGAGCTAACTATGGCTACACCTTC. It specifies CASSLTGANYGYTF.

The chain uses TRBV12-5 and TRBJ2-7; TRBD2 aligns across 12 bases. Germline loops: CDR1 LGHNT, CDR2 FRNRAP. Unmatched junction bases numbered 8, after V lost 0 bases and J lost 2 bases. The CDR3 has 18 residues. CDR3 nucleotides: TGTGCTAGTGGTTTGGTACTGACTAGCGGGAGAACACCCTACGAGCAGTACTTC. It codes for CASGLVLTSGRTPYEQYF.

CDR3 sequence: CASSGQGRGGEQFF. Here the CDR3 DNA reads TGCGCCAGCAGCGGACAAGGCCGGGGAGGTGAGCAGTTCTTC. The chain uses TRBV10-2 and TRBJ2-1; D is possibly TRBD2 (6 bases). V dropped 6 bases and J dropped 9 bases, with 18 bases sitting between them. Germline V gene sequence: CDR1 WSHSY, CDR2 SAAADI. The CDR3 is 14 residues long.

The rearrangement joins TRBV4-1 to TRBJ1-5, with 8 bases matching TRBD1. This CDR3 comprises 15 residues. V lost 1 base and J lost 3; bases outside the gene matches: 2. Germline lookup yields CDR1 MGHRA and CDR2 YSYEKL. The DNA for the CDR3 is TGCGCCAGCAGCCAAGGGACAGGGAACAATCAGCCCCAGCATTTT. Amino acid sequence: CASSQGTGNNQPQHF.

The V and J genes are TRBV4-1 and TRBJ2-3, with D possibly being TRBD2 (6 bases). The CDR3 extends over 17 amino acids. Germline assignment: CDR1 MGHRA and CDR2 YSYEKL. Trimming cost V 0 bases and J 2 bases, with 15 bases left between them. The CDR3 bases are TGCGCCAGCAGCCAAGATCCGCGGAGGGCCCTCACAGATACGCAGTATTTT. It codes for CASSQDPRRALTDTQYF.

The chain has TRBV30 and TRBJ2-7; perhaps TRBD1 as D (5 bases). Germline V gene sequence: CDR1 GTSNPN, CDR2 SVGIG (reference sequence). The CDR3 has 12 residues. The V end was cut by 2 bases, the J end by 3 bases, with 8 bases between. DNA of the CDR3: TGTGCCTGGAGTAATCAGGGCTACGAGCAGTACTTC. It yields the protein CAWSNQGYEQYF.

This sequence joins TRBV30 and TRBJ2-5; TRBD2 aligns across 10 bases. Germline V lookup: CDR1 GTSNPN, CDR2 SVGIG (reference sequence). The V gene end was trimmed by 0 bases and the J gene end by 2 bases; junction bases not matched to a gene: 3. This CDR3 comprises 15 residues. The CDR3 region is CAWSVLAGLQETQYF. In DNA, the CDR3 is TGTGCCTGGAGTGTACTAGCGGGACTACAAGAGACCCAGTACTTC.

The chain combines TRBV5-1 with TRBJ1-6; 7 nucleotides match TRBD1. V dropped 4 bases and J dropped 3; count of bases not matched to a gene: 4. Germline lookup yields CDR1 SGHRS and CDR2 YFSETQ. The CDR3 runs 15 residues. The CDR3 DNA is TGCGCCAGCAGCCAGGGACAGCTCTATAATTCACCCCTCCACTTT. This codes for CASSQGQLYNSPLHF. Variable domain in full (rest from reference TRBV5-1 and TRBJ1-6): KAGVTQTPRYLIKTRGQQVTLSCSPISGHRSVSWYQQTPGQGLQFLFEYFSETQRNKGNFPGRFSGRQFSNSRSEMNVSTLELGDSALYLCASSQGQLYNSPLHFGNGTRLTVT.